A selection of T cell receptor beta chains follows, all from one sample in a study of T-cell reconstitution after alpha-beta-depleted transplantation in children. Each CDR3 protein is one row after TCRdb ran MiXCR on the PCR reads. The data hold around 370,000 distinct CDR3 sequences, with about 17% observed a single time. The sample consisted of PBMCs, mostly from graft donor cells, taken 360 days after TCRalphabeta/CD19-depleted stem cell transplant. These receptors were obtained from a male patient between 2 and 10 years old who had a stem cell transplant for acute lymphoblastic leukemia, so the T cells may come from the graft donor. The conserved cysteine and the conserved F or W are not part of the CDR3 here. Some rows have no size entry. The others give once, few or many, or a class for an expanded clone.

size | V | CDR3
many | TRBV27 | ASSPTRVSEQY
. | TRBV6-1 | ASRRQAGETQY
few | TRBV28 | ASSSRGQGGWDTQY
few | TRBV4-3 | ASSQETGQGASSDTQY
. | TRBV28 | ASSLDSRSANTQY
few | TRBV6-1 | ASSDRDSGNTIY
. | TRBV4-2 | ASSQVPPGGATQY
few | TRBV14 | ASSQDQGNEAF
. | TRBV20-1 | SARDQDGRETQY
few | TRBV6-1 | ASSEPDGIYNEQF
. | TRBV11-2 | ASSLQVAGSYEQY
. | TRBV6-6 | ASSYDRNEKLF
many | TRBV12-3/TRBV12-4 | ASSGGSGINQPQH
few | TRBV20-1 | SARDPLAGGGTDTQY
few | TRBV21-1 | ASSAIQGTYEQY
. | TRBV18 | ASSPPMGTGDWETQY
. | TRBV28 | ASSSGGQGRTEAF
many | TRBV12-3/TRBV12-4 | ASSLSQGSNEKLF
. | TRBV19 | ATQNRGLYNEQV
. | TRBV20-1 | SAREPGLASSSYNEQF
. | TRBV11-2 | ASSIQLAGGDLDYEQY
many | TRBV27 | ASSLFQGQDEQF
. | TRBV7-9 | ASSLEVKQY
. | TRBV6-2/TRBV6-3 | ASSVSTEAF
few | TRBV7-9 | ASSRSSGMETQY
many | TRBV28 | ASSFGLAGLDTQY
. | TRBV5-1 | ASSPGTERTQY
. | TRBV6-2/TRBV6-3 | ASSTDLYEQY
few | TRBV30 | AWSSGMSGTVAYEQY
. | TRBV11-1 | ASRTGTEKTQY
many | TRBV3-1 | ASSQDIGYGYT
. | TRBV7-9 | ASNSRHTTDTQY
. | TRBV19 | ASRSQYEQY
many | TRBV15 | ATSRDVRVGTDTQY
few | TRBV20-1 | SARDRLGGPPYNEQF
many | TRBV4-3 | ASSQMAGTGNEQY
. | TRBV30 | AWIRRTEAF
. | TRBV9 | ASSMGTDSGNTIY
. | TRBV20-1 | SATPPTGKDRAF
. | TRBV7-2 | ASSGGGGFPPSPLH
few | TRBV7-9 | ASSLARASPLH
. | TRBV7-9 | ASSPPRDYEQY
few | TRBV4-3 | ASSQASGIFYNEQF
many | TRBV28 | ASRPTRGSPNQPQH
few | TRBV20-1 | SASRGLGDTEAF
few | TRBV6-1 | ASSPSPNRGETQY
. | TRBV5-5 | ASSVAEGVQY
. | TRBV7-8 | ASSSRRAARGQETQY
few | TRBV4-2 | ASSQEGAGVGNEQF
. | TRBV11-2 | ASSVPKGTGELF
few | TRBV11-2 | ASSFRRLSNTEAF
. | TRBV2 | ASSGTSGVTDVAGELF
few | TRBV28 | ASRDRAPEQY